These 32 T cell receptor beta chains were sequenced from one sample in a study of T cell clones after liver transplantation. TCRdb's table, derived via immunoSEQ multiplex PCR, lists solely in-frame clones and lacks some. This table holds 60,000 or so clones, 60% to 80% found once. Sequenced material: CD4+ T cells from blood, taken at the 22-month timepoint. These receptors all come from a human patient who received a liver transplant. Some T cells here may be from the graft donor.

This chain joins TRBV6-1 and TRBJ2-7, with D possibly matching TRBD1 (6 bases). There are 14 residues in the CDR3. CDR1 MNHNS and CDR2 SASEGT come from the germline V gene. The V and J ends lost 5 bases and 2 bases respectively, with 13 bases between them. CDR3 region: CASSTGTSTYEQYF. CDR3 in DNA: TGTGCCAGCAGTACCGGGACATCGACCTACGAGCAGTACTTC.

CDR3 sequence reads: CASRKGQGYEQYF. The CDR3 DNA is TGTGCCAGCAGGAAAGGACAGGGCTACGAGCAGTACTTC. V usage is TRBV6-6 and J usage is TRBJ2-7, with 8 positions matching TRBD1. CDR3 length equals 13 residues. The V segment lost 6 bases and the J segment 3 bases; nucleotides outside the gene matches: 4. The germline V gene encodes CDR1 MNHNY and CDR2 SVGAGI (reference sequence).

The rearrangement uses TRBV7-8 and TRBJ1-5; D unclear. Per germline, CDR1 SGHVS and CDR2 FQNEAQ. Trimming shortened V by 3 bases and J by 1 base, and 10 bases separated the two germline ends. The CDR3 runs 15 residues. The CDR3 is CASSFGDDSNQPQHF. CDR3 nucleotides: TGTGCCAGCAGCTTCGGAGACGACAGCAATCAGCCCCAGCATTTT.

V usage is TRBV5-6 and J usage is TRBJ1-5, with 7 bases that match TRBD1. Germline CDR1 SGHDT, CDR2 YYEEEE. V shed 1 base, J shed 0 bases, and the junction held 4 bases outside the gene matches. CDR3 length equals 16 residues. Here the CDR3 reads CASSLSGQLSNQPQHF. The CDR3 DNA follows: TGTGCCAGCAGCTTGTCGGGACAGCTTAGCAATCAGCCCCAGCATTTT.

V usage is TRBV6-1 and J usage is TRBJ1-2; the D gene is possibly TRBD1 (5 bases). Germline V gene sequence: CDR1 MNHNS, CDR2 SASEGT. The CDR3 covers 13 residues. V was cut by 6 bases and J by 1 base, with 9 bases left in between. The CDR3 nucleotides are TGTGCCAGCAGAGGCAGGGTTAACTATGGCTACACCTTC. Its translation is CASRGRVNYGYTF.

This chain links TRBV5-5 with TRBJ2-3; 8 bases match TRBD2. V gave up 0 bases and J gave up 4 bases; unmatched junction bases: 4. CDR3 size: 15 residues. Germline lookup yields CDR1 SGHKS and CDR2 YYEKEE (reference sequence). This CDR3 reads CASSLVGLEADTQYF. As DNA, the CDR3 is TGTGCCAGCAGCTTGGTGGGACTAGAGGCAGATACGCAGTATTTT.

The chain has TRBV5-6 and TRBJ2-3; 10 nucleotides line up with TRBD1. Trimming removed 4 bases from V and 1 base from J; junction bases left unmatched: 6. This CDR3 has 16 residues. Germline CDR1 and CDR2: SGHDT and YYEEEE. The CDR3 reads CASSPTGTGGTDTQYF. CDR3 coding DNA: TGTGCCAGCAGCCCAACCGGGACAGGGGGCACAGATACGCAGTATTTT.

The CDR3 DNA reads as TGTGCCAGCAGCCTGGGACAGGCCATTTCACCCCTCCACTTT. Its translation: CASSLGQAISPLHF. V usage is TRBV7-8 and J usage is TRBJ1-6; 8 bases line up with TRBD1. The CDR3 has 14 residues. Germline loops: CDR1 SGHVS, CDR2 FQNEAQ. The trim removed 5 bases at V and 9 bases at J, leaving 6 bases unmatched.

The chain has TRBV6-1 and TRBJ2-2; D tentatively reads TRBD1 or TRBD2 (5 bases each). Germline V gene data show CDR1 as MNHNS and CDR2 as SASEGT. CDR3 length: 14 residues. The V gene lost 5 bases and the J gene lost 7 bases, with 14 bases spanning the gap. CDR3 bases: TGTGCCAGCAGTTTCTTCGGGGCGGGCGGGGAGCTGTTTTTT. Protein sequence: CASSFFGAGGELFF.

The chain is built from TRBV5-5 and TRBJ2-3; 8 bases map to TRBD2. Germline loops: CDR1 SGHKS, CDR2 YYEKEE (reference sequence). V lost 5 bases, J lost 9 bases, and 11 bases stayed unmatched. CDR3 length equals 14 residues. The CDR3, as DNA: TGTGCCAGCAGTCATCGGGGGGGCGAGGGCACGCAGTATTTT. Translated: CASSHRGGEGTQYF.

The chain uses TRBV5-4 and TRBJ2-2; the D gene could be TRBD1 or TRBD2 (5 bases each). CDR3 size: 15 residues. Per germline, CDR1 SGHNT and CDR2 YYREEE (reference sequence). V gave up 0 bases and J gave up 1 base, with 7 bases separating them. CDR3: CASSLAGRNTGELFF. The CDR3 nucleotides read TGTGCCAGCAGCTTGGCAGGGAGGAACACCGGGGAGCTGTTTTTT.

The chain recombines TRBV28 with TRBJ1-1; 8 bases map to TRBD1. Losses at the gene ends were 6 bases for V and 7 bases for J; bases not matched to a gene: 4. CDR3 length: 12 residues. CDR1 is MDHEN, CDR2 SYDVKM, per germline. As DNA, the CDR3 is TGTGCCAGCAGGTGGGGGACAGGTGAAGCTTTCTTT. As protein: CASRWGTGEAFF. Complete variable domain (other parts from reference TRBV28 and TRBJ1-1): DVKVTQSSRYLVKRTGEKVFLECVQDMDHENMFWYRQDPGLGLRLIYFSYDVKMKEKGDIPEGYSVSREKKERFSLILESASTNQTSMYLCASRWGTGEAFFGQGTRLTVV.

The chain joins TRBV12-2 to TRBJ1-5; the table gives TRBD1 as D, unverified against the DNA. TRBV12-2 constitutes a pseudogene. The CDR3 spans 15 residues. The CDR3, as DNA: TGTGCAAGGACGATGCGCAGGGGGCCGGAAGGACCCCAGCATTTT. This sequence encodes CARTMRRGPEGPQHF.

CDR3 nucleotides: TGTGCCAGCAGCGCTTCCGGGACAGGGATTCCCAATTCACCCCTCCACTTT. Its protein is CASSASGTGIPNSPLHF. The chain has TRBV9 and TRBJ1-6; 9 nucleotides align to TRBD1. The CDR3 length is 17 residues. From germline, CDR1 is SGDLS and CDR2 YYNGEE. J gave up 7 bases and V 3 bases, and 11 bases lay outside the gene matches.

The gene calls are TRBV18 and TRBJ1-4, with D unclear. The CDR3 loop spans 13 amino acids. V shed 3 bases and J shed 12 bases, with 14 bases lying between them. CDR1 is KGHSH, CDR2 LQKENI, per germline. The CDR3 nucleotides read TGTGCCAGCTCACCCTCGGACGAACGGGAACTGTTTTTT. Translating gives CASSPSDERELFF.

The table lists this clone with a few counts. The chain uses TRBV27 and TRBJ2-7; TRBD1 is a possible D gene (5 bases). This CDR3 has 13 amino acids. V was shortened by 6 bases and J by 3 bases, with 12 bases between the two germline ends. The V gene's germline CDR1 is MNHEY and CDR2 SMNVEV (reference sequence). CDR3 residues: CASRKRQYYEQYF. Written as DNA, the CDR3 is TGTGCCAGCAGGAAACGACAGTACTACGAGCAGTACTTC.

The chain uses TRBV5-8 and TRBJ2-1; 10 bases agree with TRBD1. Germline V gene sequence: CDR1 SGHTS, CDR2 YDEGEE. The CDR3 extends over 15 amino acids. V lost 5 bases to trimming and J lost 5 bases; unmatched junction nucleotides: 7. Here the CDR3 reads CASSGAGTGDNEQFF. As DNA, the CDR3 is TGTGCCAGCAGTGGGGCCGGGACAGGGGACAATGAGCAGTTCTTC.

The chain joins TRBV2 to TRBJ2-1, with 9 bases fitting TRBD2. The CDR3 is 18 residues long. Trimming took 4 bases from V and 5 from J; bases not matched to a gene: 15. Germline V gives CDR1 SNHLY, CDR2 FYNNEI. The CDR3 sequence is CASSVAPPGTSFNNEQFF. CDR3 DNA: TGTGCCAGCAGTGTTGCACCCCCCGGGACTAGCTTTAACAATGAGCAGTTCTTC.

The chain uses TRBV19 and TRBJ2-1, with TRBD1 as a possible D gene (6 bases). Germline V CDR1 and CDR2: LNHDA, SQIVND (reference sequence). Between the trimmed V and J ends, which lost 7 bases and 4 bases, there was a span of 14 bases. The CDR3 is made up of 14 amino acids. The CDR3 DNA reads TGTGCCAGTACCCTGACAGGCAATTACAATGAGCAGTTCTTC. This translates into CASTLTGNYNEQFF.

This chain joins TRBV9 and TRBJ2-5; D is ambiguous. The CDR3 consists of 13 residues. V shed 2 bases and J shed 3 bases, with 8 bases lying between them. Germline CDR1 is SGDLS and CDR2 is YYNGEE. The CDR3 region is CASSVNPKETQYF. In DNA form, the CDR3 reads TGTGCCAGCAGCGTGAATCCCAAAGAGACCCAGTACTTC.

The chain combines TRBV11-2 with TRBJ1-6, with a possible D match to TRBD1 (6 bases). The CDR3 has 18 residues. Trimming pared 1 base from V and 0 bases from J, leaving 13 bases between. Germline V gives CDR1 SGHAT, CDR2 FQNNGV. CDR3 loop: CASSLGRGFSSYNSPLHF. Written as DNA, the CDR3 is TGTGCCAGCAGCTTAGGAAGGGGGTTTAGCTCCTATAATTCACCCCTCCACTTT.

Comment on this clone: The same CDR3 also results from other DNA sequences found in this sample. The DNA of the CDR3 is TGTGCCAGCAGCTCAGCGGGGGGCTACAATGAGCAGTTCTTC. It is translated as CASSSAGGYNEQFF. The J gene is TRBJ2-1, the V gene TRBV11-3; 9 nucleotides align to TRBD2. The CDR3 totals 14 residues. Trimming cost V 4 bases and J 3 bases; bases outside gene matches: 1. From germline, CDR1 is SGHNT and CDR2 YENEEA. Based on the CDR3 plus reference TRBV11-3 and TRBJ2-1, the full variable domain is EAGVVQSPRYKIIEKKQPVAFWCNPISGHNTLYWYLQNLGQGPELLIRYENEEAVDDSQLPKDRFSAERLKGVDSTLKIQPAELGDSAVYLCASSSAGGYNEQFFGPGTRLTVL.

The chain links TRBV10-1 to TRBJ2-7; D is perhaps TRBD2 (6 bases). V shed 3 bases and J shed 1 base, with 16 bases lying between them. Germline lookup yields CDR1 WNHNN and CDR2 SYGVQD (reference sequence). The CDR3 sequence is 16 residues long. CDR3 amino acids: CASSDDPRDPSYEQYF. The CDR3 DNA follows: TGCGCCAGCAGTGATGACCCGCGGGACCCGTCCTACGAGCAGTACTTC.

The chain combines TRBV5-6 with TRBJ2-7; D unclear. The CDR3 spans 15 residues. The germline V gene has CDR1 SGHDT and CDR2 YYEEEE. V was cut by 4 bases and J by 0 bases, with 14 bases left in between. This CDR3 reads CASSPTGRSSYEQYF. The DNA of the CDR3 is TGTGCCAGCAGCCCGACTGGACGGAGCTCCTACGAGCAGTACTTC.

The CDR3: CSVRARENTEAFF. Written as DNA, the CDR3 is TGCAGCGTTCGAGCCAGGGAGAACACTGAAGCTTTCTTT. The chain joins TRBV29-1 to TRBJ1-1, with D perhaps TRBD1 (5 bases). The CDR3 has 13 residues. Germline loops: CDR1 SQVTM, CDR2 ANQGSEA. Trimming left V 5 bases short and J 1 base short, with 11 bases between.

The rearrangement uses TRBV11-2 and TRBJ2-6; maybe TRBD2 (5 bases). The CDR3 is made up of 16 amino acids. The V end was cut by 0 bases, the J end by 1 base, with 7 bases between. CDR1 is SGHAT, CDR2 FQNNGV, per germline. CDR3 sequence (DNA): TGTGCCAGCAGCTTAGATTCGGGATCTGGGGCCAACGTCCTGACTTTC. This gives the protein CASSLDSGSGANVLTF.

The chain employs TRBV7-2 and TRBJ2-7; 10 bases align to TRBD1. From germline, CDR1 is SGHTA and CDR2 FQGNSA. This CDR3 contains 16 residues. V lost 6 bases and J lost 4; bases outside the gene matches: 12. The CDR3 DNA reads as TGTGCCAGCAGACCTCCGGGACAGGGGTCGGTGTACGAGCAGTACTTC. Translated, it gives CASRPPGQGSVYEQYF.

The chain has TRBV15 and TRBJ1-3, with TRBD1 matching over 9 bases. V dropped 0 bases and J dropped 3; count of bases not matched to a gene: 3. The CDR3 has 16 amino acids. Germline assignment: CDR1 LNHNV and CDR2 YYDKDF (reference sequence). CDR3 bases: TGTGCCACCAGCAGAGACTTGGACAGGGGTGGAAACACCATATATTTT. Its protein is CATSRDLDRGGNTIYF.

The rearrangement uses TRBV12-5 and TRBJ2-5; D is uncertain. The length of the CDR3 is 13 residues. Germline CDR1 is LGHNT and CDR2 is FRNRAP. V lost 1 base and J 5 bases, leaving 8 bases between the germline ends. CDR3 DNA sequence: TGTGCTAGTGGTTTGGGGGCCGGGGAGACCCAGTACTTC. It specifies CASGLGAGETQYF.

The chain carries TRBV5-1 and TRBJ1-2, with 8 bases lining up with TRBD1. V lost 2 bases and J lost 0; bases outside the gene matches: 9. Germline loops: CDR1 SGHRS, CDR2 YFSETQ. This CDR3 comprises 17 residues. In nucleotides, the CDR3 is TGCGCCAGCAGCTTCAGGACAGGGTCCGCGGCTAACTATGGCTACACCTTC. This translates into CASSFRTGSAANYGYTF.

This clone was observed a handful of times. The chain uses TRBV7-8 and TRBJ2-2; no clear D gene. CDR3 length equals 17 residues. Germline lookup yields CDR1 SGHVS and CDR2 FQNEAQ. Trimming cost V 5 bases and J 2 bases, with 18 bases left between them. The chain's CDR3 is CASSPHRSHTNTGELFF. Here the CDR3 DNA reads TGTGCCAGCAGCCCACATAGGTCACACACCAACACCGGGGAGCTGTTTTTT.

The chain's CDR3 is CASSYSRNTGELFF. In DNA, the CDR3 is TGTGCCAGCAGTTACTCGAGGAACACCGGGGAGCTGTTTTTT. The chain uses TRBV6-6 and TRBJ2-2; D is ambiguous. Trimming removed 0 bases from V and 1 base from J, with 3 bases in between. The CDR3 spans 14 residues. The V gene's germline CDR1 is MNHNY and CDR2 SVGAGI (reference sequence).